This TCR beta chain was captured by sequencing in a study of blood T cell repertoires in COVID-19 (dated by TCRdb to 2020 to 2022). Describing the broader study: Samples covering the acute and convalescent phases of COVID-19 were provided by collaborators in the United States, Italy and Spain. The prospective study material was composed of cDNA or gDNA derived from T cells, B-cell-depleted T cells, or PBMCs. The dataset comprised deeply sampled blood TCRbeta repertoires from subjects exposed to, actively infected with, or recovered from COVID-19. The repertoires were released in a freely available public database intended as a resource for research on the immune response to SARS-CoV-2. The samples were drawn from two sources: the first 160 participants of the ongoing ImmuneRACE study, and some 1,300 subjects contributed by 6 global collaborators. The sample metadata nearly always contained a de-identified subject ID, COVID-19 status, age in years and sex. HLA class I and class II types, where available, came from metadata supplied by the sample provider rather than from assay-based typing. The study at large found these results: The quantity of clinical and demographic metadata differed by source and by participant and was supplied without curation.

Participants in the prospective study were enrolled through a virtual design, were aged roughly 18 to 100 years, and lived in 24 United States geographic areas. Cohort assignment in the prospective study relied on participant-reported clinical history from a screening survey and a study questionnaire. Each participant in the prospective study had whole blood, serum and a nasopharyngeal or oropharyngeal swab collected by mobile phlebotomists. Prospective study participants could optionally give additional blood draws and questionnaires over a 2-month period. Before DNA extraction, prospective study blood samples were shipped either frozen or at room temperature. Concerning this clone itself: No cognate antigen has been identified for it. No base-level quality is on record; no much larger clone is a single base apart.

TCRbeta CDR3 regions were amplified from genomic DNA using the immunoSEQ Assay, a bias-controlled multiplex PCR. As for the authors' bioinformatics: Nucleated cell counts per sample were estimated from amplification of reference gene primers within the assay. To quantify the absolute abundance of each unique TCRbeta CDR3 rearrangement, sequence reads were collapsed and filtered. For each sample, productive Simpson clonality was calculated as the square root of Simpson's diversity index across productive rearrangements. Not all clones reach the TCRdb copy of this immuneACCESS table, which keeps in-frame sequences only. Checked studies attribute under half of the gap to unresolved V genes and leave the rest unexplained. V, J and clone size reflect that table, while D and trimming were determined from the DNA. A total of some 200,000 clones appear in this sample, approximately 88% of them only once. Approximately 10% of the sample belongs to the ten largest clones.

The V end gives up 7 bases and the J end 7 bases, leaving 6 bases in the junction not matched to a gene. The CDR3 numbers 13 residues from cysteine through phenylalanine. Only CDR3 DNA is held: 39 bases, read in frame from base 1. Sequences LNHDA (CDR1) and SQIVND (CDR2) are obtained from the germline V gene (reference sequence). Sequenced material: PBMCs or T cells enriched from blood (not recorded which). This receptor was obtained from a man between 18 and 29 years old with acute COVID-19. The V and J segments used are TRBV19 and TRBJ1-5, and TRBD1 matches 8 of the central bases. The CDR3 region has the sequence CASTQGAKQPQHF. The DNA sequence follows: TGTGCCAGTACCCAGGGGGCTAAGCAGCCCCAGCATTTT.